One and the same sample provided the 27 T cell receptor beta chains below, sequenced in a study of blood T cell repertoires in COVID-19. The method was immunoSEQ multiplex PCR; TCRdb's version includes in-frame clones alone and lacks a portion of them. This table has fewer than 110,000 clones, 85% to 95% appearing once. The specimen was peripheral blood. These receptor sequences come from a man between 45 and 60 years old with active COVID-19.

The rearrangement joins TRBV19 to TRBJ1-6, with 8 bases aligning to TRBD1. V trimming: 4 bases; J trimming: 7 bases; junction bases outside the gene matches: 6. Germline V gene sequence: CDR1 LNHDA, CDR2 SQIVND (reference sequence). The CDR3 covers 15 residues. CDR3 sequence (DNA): TGTGCCAGTAGTACCCCGGACAGGGTGAATTCACCCCTCCACTTT. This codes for CASSTPDRVNSPLHF.

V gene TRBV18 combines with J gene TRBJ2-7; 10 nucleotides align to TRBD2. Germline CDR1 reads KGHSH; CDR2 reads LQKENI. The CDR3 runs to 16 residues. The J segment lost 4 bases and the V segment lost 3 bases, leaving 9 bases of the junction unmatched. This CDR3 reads CASSPNTGLANYEQYF. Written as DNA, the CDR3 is TGTGCCAGCTCACCTAACACGGGACTAGCGAATTACGAGCAGTACTTC.

This CDR3 is CASSLRVDNGYTF. For the CDR3, the DNA is TGTGCCAGCAGCCTTAGGGTGGACAATGGCTACACCTTC. The chain links TRBV2 to TRBJ1-2, with TRBD1 as a possible D gene (5 bases). This CDR3 spans 13 amino acids. Germline V gives CDR1 SNHLY, CDR2 FYNNEI. Trimming removed 6 bases at V and 6 bases at J, with 14 bases between. The whole variable domain, filled in from reference TRBV2 and TRBJ1-2, reads EPEVTQTPSHQVTQMGQEVILRCVPISNHLYFYWYRQILGQKVEFLVSFYNNEISEKSEIFDDQFSVERPDGSNFTLKIRSTKLEDSAMYFCASSLRVDNGYTFGSGTRLTVV.

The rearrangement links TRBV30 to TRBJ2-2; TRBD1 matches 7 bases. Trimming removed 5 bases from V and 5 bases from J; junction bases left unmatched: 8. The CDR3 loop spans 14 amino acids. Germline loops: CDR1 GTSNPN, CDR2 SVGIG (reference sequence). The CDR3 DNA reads TGTGCCTGGCAAGGGGGCGCGCGGACCGGGGAGCTGTTTTTT. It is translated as CAWQGGARTGELFF.

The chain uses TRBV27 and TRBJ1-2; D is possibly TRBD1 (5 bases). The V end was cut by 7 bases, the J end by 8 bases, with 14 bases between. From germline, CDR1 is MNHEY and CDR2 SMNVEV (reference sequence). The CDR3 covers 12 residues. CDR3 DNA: TGTGCCAGCAAGTTCAGCCGGGGGGGCTACACCTTC. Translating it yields CASKFSRGGYTF.

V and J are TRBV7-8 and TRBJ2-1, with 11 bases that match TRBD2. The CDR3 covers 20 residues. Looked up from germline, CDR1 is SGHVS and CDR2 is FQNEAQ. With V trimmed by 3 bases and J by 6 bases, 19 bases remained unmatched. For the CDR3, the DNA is TGTGCCAGCAGCTTCCGAATACGAACTCTGACTAGCGGGATCCGCAATGAGCAGTTCTTC. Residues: CASSFRIRTLTSGIRNEQFF.

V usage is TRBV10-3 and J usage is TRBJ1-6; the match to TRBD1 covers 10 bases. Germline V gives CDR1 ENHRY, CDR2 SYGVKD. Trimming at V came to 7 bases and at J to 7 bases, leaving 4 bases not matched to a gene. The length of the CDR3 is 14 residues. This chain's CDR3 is CAIKADRGNSPLHF. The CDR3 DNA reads TGTGCCATCAAAGCGGACAGGGGGAATTCACCCCTCCACTTT.

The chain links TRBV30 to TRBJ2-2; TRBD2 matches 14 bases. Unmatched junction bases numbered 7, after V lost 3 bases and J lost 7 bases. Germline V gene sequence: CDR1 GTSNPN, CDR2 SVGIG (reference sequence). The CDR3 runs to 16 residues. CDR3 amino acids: CAWRGLAGEMNGELFF. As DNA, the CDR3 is TGTGCCTGGAGGGGACTAGCGGGAGAGATGAACGGGGAGCTGTTTTTT.

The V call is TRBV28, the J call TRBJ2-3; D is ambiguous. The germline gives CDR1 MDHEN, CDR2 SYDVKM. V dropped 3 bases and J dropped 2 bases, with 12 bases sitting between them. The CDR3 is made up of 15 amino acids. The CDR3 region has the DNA TGTGCCAGCAGTTTCAGTTTGGCGGTCACAGATACGCAGTATTTT. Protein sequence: CASSFSLAVTDTQYF.

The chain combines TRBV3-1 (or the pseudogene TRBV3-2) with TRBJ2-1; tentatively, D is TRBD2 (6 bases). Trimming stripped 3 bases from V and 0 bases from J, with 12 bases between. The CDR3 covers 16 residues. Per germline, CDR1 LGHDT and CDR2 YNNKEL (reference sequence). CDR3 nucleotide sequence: TGTGCCAGCAGCCATCGGGCGGGGTCCTCCTACAATGAGCAGTTCTTC. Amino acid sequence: CASSHRAGSSYNEQFF.

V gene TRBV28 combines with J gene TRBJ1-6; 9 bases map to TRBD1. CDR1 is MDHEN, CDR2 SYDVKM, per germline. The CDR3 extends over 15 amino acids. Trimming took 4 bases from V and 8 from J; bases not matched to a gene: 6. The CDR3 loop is CASSSPGQGHSPLHF. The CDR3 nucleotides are TGTGCCAGCAGTTCGCCGGGACAGGGACATTCACCCCTCCACTTT.

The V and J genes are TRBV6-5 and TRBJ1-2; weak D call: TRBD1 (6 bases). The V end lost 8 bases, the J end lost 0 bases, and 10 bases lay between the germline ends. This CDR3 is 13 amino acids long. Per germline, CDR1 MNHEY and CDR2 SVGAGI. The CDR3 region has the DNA TGTGCCAGCGCAGGGGCGACTAACTATGGCTACACCTTC. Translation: CASAGATNYGYTF.

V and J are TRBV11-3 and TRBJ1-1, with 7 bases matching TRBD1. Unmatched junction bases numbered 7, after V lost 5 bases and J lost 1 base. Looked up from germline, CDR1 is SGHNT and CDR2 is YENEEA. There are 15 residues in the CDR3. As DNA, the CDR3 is TGTGCCAGCAGCCCCCGACAGGGACCGAACACTGAAGCTTTCTTT. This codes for CASSPRQGPNTEAFF.

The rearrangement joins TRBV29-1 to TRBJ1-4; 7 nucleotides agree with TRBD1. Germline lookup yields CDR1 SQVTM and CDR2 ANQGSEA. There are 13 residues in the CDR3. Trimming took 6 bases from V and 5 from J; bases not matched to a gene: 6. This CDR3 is CSVAGTENEKLFF. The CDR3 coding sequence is TGCAGCGTAGCCGGGACAGAGAATGAAAAACTGTTTTTT.

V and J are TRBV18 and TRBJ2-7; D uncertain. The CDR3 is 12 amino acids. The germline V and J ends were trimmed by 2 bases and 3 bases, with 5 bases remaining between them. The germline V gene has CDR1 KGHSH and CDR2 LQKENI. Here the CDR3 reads CASSPTGYEQYF. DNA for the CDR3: TGTGCCAGCTCACCAACTGGCTACGAGCAGTACTTC.

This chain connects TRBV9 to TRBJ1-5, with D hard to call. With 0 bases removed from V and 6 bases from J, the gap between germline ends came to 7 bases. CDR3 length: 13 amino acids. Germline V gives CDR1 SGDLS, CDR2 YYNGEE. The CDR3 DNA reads TGTGCCAGCAGCGTAGATTCGGGTCAGCCCCAGCATTTT. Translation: CASSVDSGQPQHF.

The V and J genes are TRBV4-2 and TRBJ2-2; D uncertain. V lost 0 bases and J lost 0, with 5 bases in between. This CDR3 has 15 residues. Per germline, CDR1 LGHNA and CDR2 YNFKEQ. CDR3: CASSQDRTNTGELFF. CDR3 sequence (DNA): TGTGCCAGCAGCCAAGATCGTACGAACACCGGGGAGCTGTTTTTT.

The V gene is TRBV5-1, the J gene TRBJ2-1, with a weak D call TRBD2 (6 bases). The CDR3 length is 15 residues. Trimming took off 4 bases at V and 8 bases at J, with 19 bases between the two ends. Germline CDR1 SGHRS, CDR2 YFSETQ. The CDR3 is CASSLRTGSGDEQFF. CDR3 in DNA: TGCGCCAGCAGCCTCAGAACCGGGAGTGGCGATGAGCAGTTCTTC.

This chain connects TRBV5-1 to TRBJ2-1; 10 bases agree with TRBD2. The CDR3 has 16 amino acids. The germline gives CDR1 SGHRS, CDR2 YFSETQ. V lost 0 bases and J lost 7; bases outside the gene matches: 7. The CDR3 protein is CASSLEASGRGNEQFF. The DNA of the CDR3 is TGCGCCAGCAGCTTGGAAGCTAGCGGGAGAGGGAATGAGCAGTTCTTC.

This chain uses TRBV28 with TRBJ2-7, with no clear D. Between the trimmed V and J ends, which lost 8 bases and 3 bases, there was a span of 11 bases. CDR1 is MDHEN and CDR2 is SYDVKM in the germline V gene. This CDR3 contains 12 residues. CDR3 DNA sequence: TGTGCCAGCCTTTCAGGTAACTACGAGCAGTACTTC. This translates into CASLSGNYEQYF.

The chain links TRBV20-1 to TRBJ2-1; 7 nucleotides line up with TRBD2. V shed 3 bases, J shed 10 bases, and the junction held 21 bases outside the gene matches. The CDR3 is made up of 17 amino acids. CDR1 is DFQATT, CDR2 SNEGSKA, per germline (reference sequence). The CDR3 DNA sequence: TGCAGTGCTAGTAGAGCTGCTCCGCGGGTGCCCGGGGGGGAGCAGTTCTTC. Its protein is CSASRAAPRVPGGEQFF.

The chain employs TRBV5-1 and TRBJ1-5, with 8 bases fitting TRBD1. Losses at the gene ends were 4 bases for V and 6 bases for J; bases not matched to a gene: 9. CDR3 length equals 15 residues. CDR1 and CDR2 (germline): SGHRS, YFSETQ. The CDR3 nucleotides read TGCGCCAGCAGCCCTGGACAGGGAAGGGGTCAGCCCCAGCATTTT. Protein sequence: CASSPGQGRGQPQHF.

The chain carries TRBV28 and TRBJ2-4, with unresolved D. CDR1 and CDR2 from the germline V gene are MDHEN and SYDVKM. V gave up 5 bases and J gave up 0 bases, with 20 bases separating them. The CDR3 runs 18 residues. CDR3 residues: CASSNRFVDGVAKNIQYF. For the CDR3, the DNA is TGTGCCAGCAGTAACAGATTCGTTGACGGCGTAGCCAAAAACATTCAGTACTTC.

The DNA for the CDR3 is TGTGCCAGCAGCACTGCTGGCGTGCCGGGGAATGAGCAGTTCTTC. This translates into CASSTAGVPGNEQFF. The V call is TRBV7-2, the J call TRBJ2-1; tentative D call: TRBD2 (5 bases). CDR1 and CDR2 from the germline V gene are SGHTA and FQGNSA. The V and J ends lost 5 bases and 7 bases respectively, with 18 bases between them. The CDR3 extends over 15 amino acids. The entire variable domain, with the rest obtained from reference TRBV7-2 and TRBJ2-1, is as follows: GAGVSQSPSNKVTEKGKDVELRCDPISGHTALYWYRQSLGQGLEFLIYFQGNSAPDKSGLPSDRFSAERTGGSVSTLTIQRTQQEDSAVYLCASSTAGVPGNEQFFGPGTRLTVL.

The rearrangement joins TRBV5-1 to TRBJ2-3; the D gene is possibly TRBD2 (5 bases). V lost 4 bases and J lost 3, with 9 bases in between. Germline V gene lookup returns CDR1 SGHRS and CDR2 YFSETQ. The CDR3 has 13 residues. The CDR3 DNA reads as TGCGCCAGCAGCCGGGATGGAACAGATACGCAGTATTTT. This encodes CASSRDGTDTQYF.

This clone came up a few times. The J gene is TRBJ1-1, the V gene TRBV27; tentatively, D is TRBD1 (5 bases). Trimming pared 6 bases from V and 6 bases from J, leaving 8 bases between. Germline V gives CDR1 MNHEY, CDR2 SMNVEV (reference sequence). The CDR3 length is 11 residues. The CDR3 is CASRTDSEAFF. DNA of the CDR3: TGTGCCAGCAGGACAGATTCTGAAGCTTTCTTT.

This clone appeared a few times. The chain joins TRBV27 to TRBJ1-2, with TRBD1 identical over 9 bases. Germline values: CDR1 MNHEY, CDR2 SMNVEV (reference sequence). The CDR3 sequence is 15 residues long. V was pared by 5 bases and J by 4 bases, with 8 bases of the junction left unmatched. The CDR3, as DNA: TGTGCCAGCAGTAAAACAGGGGGCAGGGGCTATGGCTACACCTTC. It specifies CASSKTGGRGYGYTF.